This T cell receptor beta chain was sequenced in a study of blood T cells in healthy people across ages. About this clonotype itself: The antigen is unknown.

Study-wide findings and caveats: CMV status of donors was unknown, possibly confounding expanded clonotype changes.

Primed by a sample-barcoded 5' primer and a J-beta primer mix, a second PCR proceeded for roughly 7 to 11 cycles. MiXCR, applied by TCRdb to the 5' RACE reads, yields one record per CDR3 protein. The sample contains around 1,700,000 distinct CDR3 sequences, approximately 30% of which appear only once. No fewer than 7 million PBMCs went into each sample. Per sample, extraction of total RNA gave at least 5.5 micrograms in every case. CDR1 and CDR2 (germline): SGHAT, FQNNGV. CDR3 length equals 17 residues. This sequence was found in a woman in her 30s in good health. Sequencing used blood. The chain links TRBV11-2 to TRBJ2-7, with TRBD2 matching 11 bases. The J call may be faulty, since TRBJ2-5 better matches the DNA end. As DNA, the CDR3 is TGTGCCAGCAGCCCCAGGCGGCTAGCGGGAGGACGAGAGACCCAGTACTTC. Its translation is CASSPRRLAGGRETQYF.